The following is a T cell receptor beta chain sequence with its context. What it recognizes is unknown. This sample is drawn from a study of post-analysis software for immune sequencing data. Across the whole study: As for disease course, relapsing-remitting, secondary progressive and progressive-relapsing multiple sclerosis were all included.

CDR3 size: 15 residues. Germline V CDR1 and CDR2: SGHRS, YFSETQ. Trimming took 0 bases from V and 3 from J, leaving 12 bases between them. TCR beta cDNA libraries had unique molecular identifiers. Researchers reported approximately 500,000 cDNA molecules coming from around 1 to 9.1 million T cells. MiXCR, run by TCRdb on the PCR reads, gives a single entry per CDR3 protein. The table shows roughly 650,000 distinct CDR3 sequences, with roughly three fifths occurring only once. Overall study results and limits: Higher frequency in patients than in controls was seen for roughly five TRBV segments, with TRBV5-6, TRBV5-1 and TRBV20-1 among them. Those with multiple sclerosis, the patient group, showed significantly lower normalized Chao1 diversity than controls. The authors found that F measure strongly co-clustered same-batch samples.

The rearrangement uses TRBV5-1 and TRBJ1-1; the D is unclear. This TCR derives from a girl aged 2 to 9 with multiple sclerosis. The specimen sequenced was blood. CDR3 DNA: TGCGCCAGCAGCTTGGTATGGTCCCCGGACACTGAAGCTTTCTTT. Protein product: CASSLVWSPDTEAFF.